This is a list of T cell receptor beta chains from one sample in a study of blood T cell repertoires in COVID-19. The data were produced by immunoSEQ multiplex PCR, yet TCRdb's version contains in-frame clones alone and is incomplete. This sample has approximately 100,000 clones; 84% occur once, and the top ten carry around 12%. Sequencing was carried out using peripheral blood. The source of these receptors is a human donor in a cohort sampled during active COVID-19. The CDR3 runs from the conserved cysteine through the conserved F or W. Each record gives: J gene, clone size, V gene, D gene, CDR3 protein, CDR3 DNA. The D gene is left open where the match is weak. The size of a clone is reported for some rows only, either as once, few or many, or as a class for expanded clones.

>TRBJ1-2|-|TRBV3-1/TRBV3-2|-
CASSQGSSYGYTF
TGTGCCAGCAGCCAAGGTTCCAGCTATGGCTACACCTTC
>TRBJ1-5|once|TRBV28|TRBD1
CASTSGGQGTQPQHF
TGTGCCAGCACCTCAGGGGGGCAGGGTACCCAGCCCCAGCATTTT
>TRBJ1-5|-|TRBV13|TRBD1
CASSLGDRDQPQHF
TGTGCCAGCAGCTTGGGGGACAGGGACCAGCCCCAGCATTTT
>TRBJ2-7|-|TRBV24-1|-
CATSDFPSGRSLGEQYF
TGTGCCACCAGTGATTTCCCCAGCGGCCGGTCCCTTGGGGAGCAGTACTTC
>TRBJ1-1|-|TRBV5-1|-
CASSPNTAGNTEAFF
TGCGCCAGCAGCCCTAATACGGCGGGGAACACTGAAGCTTTCTTT
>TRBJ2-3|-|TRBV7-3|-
CASSKQGRTDTQYF
TGTGCCAGCAGCAAGCAGGGAAGAACAGATACGCAGTATTTT
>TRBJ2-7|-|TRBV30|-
CAWSVTTYEQYF
TGTGCCTGGAGTGTAACTACGTACGAGCAGTACTTC
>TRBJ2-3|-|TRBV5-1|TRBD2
CASSYGTSGRFNTDTQYF
TGCGCCAGCAGCTACGGGACTAGCGGGAGGTTTAACACAGATACGCAGTATTTT
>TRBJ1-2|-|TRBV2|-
CASSERGNGYTF
TGTGCCAGCAGTGAAAGGGGGAATGGCTACACCTTC
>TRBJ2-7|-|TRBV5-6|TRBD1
CASSVRQGISNEQYF
TGTGCCAGCAGCGTCCGACAGGGGATAAGCAACGAGCAGTACTTC
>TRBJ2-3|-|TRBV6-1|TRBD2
CASSEARQRGGLTDTQYF
TGTGCCAGCAGTGAAGCGCGTCAGCGGGGGGGTCTCACAGATACGCAGTATTTT
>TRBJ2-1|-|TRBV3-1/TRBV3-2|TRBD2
CASALAGVEQFF
TGTGCCAGCGCCTTGGCGGGGGTTGAGCAGTTCTTC
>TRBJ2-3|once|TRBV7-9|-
CASSLGTAGADTQYF
TGTGCCAGCAGCTTAGGGACTGCCGGCGCAGATACGCAGTATTTT
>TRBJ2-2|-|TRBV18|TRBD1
CASSRGTGKHTGELFF
TGTGCCAGCTCACGGGGGACAGGGAAGCACACCGGGGAGCTGTTTTTT
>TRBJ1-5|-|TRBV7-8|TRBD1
CASSLGQGGQPQHF
TGTGCCAGCAGCCTTGGACAGGGCGGACAGCCCCAGCATTTT
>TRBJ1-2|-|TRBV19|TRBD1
CASSTDPGQLYGYTF
TGTGCCAGTAGTACAGACCCGGGACAGTTATATGGCTACACCTTC
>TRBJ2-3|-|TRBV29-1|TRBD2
CSVIRPPYTGLAGGTSTDTQYF
TGCAGCGTTATCCGACCTCCTTATACGGGACTAGCGGGGGGAACTAGCACAGATACGCAGTATTTT
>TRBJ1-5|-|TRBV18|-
CASSPTGQPQHF
TGTGCCAGCTCGCCCACAGGTCAGCCCCAGCATTTT
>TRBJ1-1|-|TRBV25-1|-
CASSEVSRGGGTEAFF
TGTGCCAGCAGTGAAGTGTCTCGGGGCGGGGGCACTGAAGCTTTCTTT
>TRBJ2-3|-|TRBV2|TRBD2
CASTTSGGADTQYF
TGTGCCAGCACGACTAGCGGGGGCGCAGATACGCAGTATTTT
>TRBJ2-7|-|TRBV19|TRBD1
CASRHLGQGAGEQYF
TGTGCCAGTAGACACCTGGGACAGGGGGCTGGCGAGCAGTACTTC
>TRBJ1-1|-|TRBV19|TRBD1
CASSEGGVGEAFF
TGTGCCAGTAGTGAAGGGGGCGTCGGTGAAGCTTTCTTT